Listed below are T cell receptor beta chains from one sample, sequenced in a study of blood T cells in healthy people across ages. TCRdb reanalysed the 5' RACE reads using MiXCR and keeps one entry per CDR3 protein. This table has 540,000 or so distinct CDR3 sequences, nearly 25% appearing once. These same data were also listed under a study on T cells of mothers and their children.

The sequencing input was blood. The origin of the receptors is a boy aged 5-17 years in good health. Both conserved end residues are part of each CDR3. Each record gives: V gene, CDR3 length, J gene, CDR3 protein.

v_call: TRBV14; cdr3_length: 13; j_call: TRBJ2-7; cdr3_aa: CASSKLVRDEQYF
v_call: TRBV25-1; cdr3_length: 15; j_call: TRBJ1-4; cdr3_aa: CASSEYQTGREKLFF
v_call: TRBV19; cdr3_length: 16; j_call: TRBJ2-1; cdr3_aa: CASSVATGGAYNEQFF
v_call: TRBV29-1; cdr3_length: 14; j_call: TRBJ2-5; cdr3_aa: CSATPGLAGETQYF
v_call: TRBV3-1; cdr3_length: 16; j_call: TRBJ2-4; cdr3_aa: CASSRGSGIAKNIQYF
v_call: TRBV5-6; cdr3_length: 16; j_call: TRBJ2-3; cdr3_aa: CASSFASGSRTDTQYF
v_call: TRBV6-5; cdr3_length: 16; j_call: TRBJ2-1; cdr3_aa: CASSYALGDRYDEQFF
v_call: TRBV6-5; cdr3_length: 11; j_call: .; cdr3_aa: CASSNADEQFF
v_call: TRBV28; cdr3_length: 13; j_call: TRBJ1-2; cdr3_aa: CASSLMGPYGYTF
v_call: TRBV10-3; cdr3_length: 13; j_call: TRBJ2-7; cdr3_aa: CAISESREYEQYF
v_call: TRBV25-1; cdr3_length: 13; j_call: TRBJ1-2; cdr3_aa: CATTRWGDYGYTF
v_call: TRBV5-6; cdr3_length: 13; j_call: TRBJ2-3; cdr3_aa: CASSLFGVDTQYF
v_call: TRBV28; cdr3_length: 13; j_call: TRBJ1-3; cdr3_aa: CASSLGAGNTIYF
v_call: TRBV20-1; cdr3_length: 12; j_call: .; cdr3_aa: CSALGHLNEQFF
v_call: TRBV29-1; cdr3_length: 12; j_call: TRBJ1-5; cdr3_aa: CSAQEGIQPQHF
v_call: TRBV28; cdr3_length: 14; j_call: TRBJ1-1; cdr3_aa: CASSLFPQNTEAFF
v_call: TRBV2; cdr3_length: 14; j_call: TRBJ2-3; cdr3_aa: CASLSMGGQDTQYF